The 8 T cell receptor beta chains below come from one sample, sequenced in a study of blood T cells in healthy people across ages. Combining a sample-barcoded 5' primer with a J-beta primer mix, a second PCR ran for about 7 to 11 cycles. Each CDR3 protein is one row after TCRdb ran MiXCR on the 5' RACE reads. This repertoire shows 600,000 to 850,000 distinct CDR3 sequences, 40% to 45% found once; its top ten account for under 25%. Sequencing used blood. These receptors originate from a woman aged 55-75 years in good health.

The chain has TRBV21-1 and TRBJ2-7; the listed D gene, TRBD1, was not tested against the DNA. TRBV21-1 is reported as a pseudogene. The CDR3 is 13 amino acids. The CDR3 protein is CASRRDRGYEQYF. The CDR3 DNA reads TGTGCCAGCCGAAGGGACAGGGGATACGAGCAGTACTTC.

This sequence joins TRBV7-9 and TRBJ2-4, with D perhaps given as TRBD1 or TRBD2 (5 bases each). CDR3 size: 14 residues. Trimming removed 6 bases at V and 6 bases at J, with 15 bases between. Germline values: CDR1 SEHNR, CDR2 FQNEAQ (reference sequence). This CDR3 reads CASSVTGTLNIQYF. The CDR3 nucleotides read TGTGCCAGCAGTGTTACCGGGACGCTAAACATTCAGTACTTC.

Only a few counts were recorded for this clonotype. The genes are TRBV7-2 and TRBJ2-7; 9 bases line up with TRBD2. Germline loops: CDR1 SGHTA, CDR2 FQGNSA. The CDR3 extends over 14 amino acids. J was trimmed by 4 bases and V by 6 bases; bases with no gene match: 7. As DNA, the CDR3 is TGTGCCAGCAGTCAAGCGGGGGGCCGTTACGAGCAGTACTTC. Its protein is CASSQAGGRYEQYF.

The chain has TRBV2 and TRBJ2-7, with TRBD1 matching 9 bases. The CDR3 loop spans 14 amino acids. Germline V gene data show CDR1 as SNHLY and CDR2 as FYNNEI. J gave up 5 bases and V 11 bases, and 13 bases lay outside the gene matches. The CDR3: CAGSFQDRGNEQYF. CDR3 in DNA: TGTGCCGGGTCTTTCCAGGACAGGGGTAACGAGCAGTACTTC.

This clonotype was counted between two and nine times. The chain employs TRBV12-3 or TRBV12-4 and TRBJ2-1; D tentatively fits TRBD1 or TRBD2 (5 bases each). The V gene lost 3 bases and the J gene lost 8 bases, with 14 bases spanning the gap. The CDR3 length is 14 residues. The CDR3 spells CASSFTGPEDEQFF. CDR3 in DNA: TGTGCCAGCAGTTTTACGGGACCCGAGGATGAGCAGTTCTTC.

The chain joins TRBV20-1 to TRBJ1-2; D remains ambiguous. V lost 1 base and J lost 2, with 11 bases in between. This CDR3 is 14 amino acids long. Germline V gene data show CDR1 as DFQATT and CDR2 as SNEGSKA (reference sequence). CDR3 nucleotide sequence: TGCAGTGCTAGAGGTGCTACCCAGAACTATGGCTACACCTTC. It is translated as CSARGATQNYGYTF.

The chain uses TRBV29-1 and TRBJ2-2; tentative D call: TRBD1 (5 bases). Germline V gives CDR1 SQVTM, CDR2 ANQGSEA. This CDR3 region has 13 residues. V was clipped by 4 bases and J by 2 bases, with 8 bases between them. The CDR3 nucleotides read TGCAGCGTTGTTGACAGTAACACCGGGGAGCTGTTTTTT. Translation: CSVVDSNTGELFF.

In its sample, this clonotype was seen a few times. The V gene is TRBV6-1, the J gene TRBJ2-1; D is uncertain. CDR3 length: 13 amino acids. Trimming pared 2 bases from V and 15 bases from J, leaving 17 bases between. Germline V gives CDR1 MNHNS, CDR2 SASEGT. CDR3 protein: CASSENPVNVRFF. The CDR3 DNA reads TGTGCCAGCAGTGAAAACCCGGTCAACGTACGGTTCTTC.